One sample yielded the 15 T cell receptor beta chains listed below, sequenced in a study of identical twins. Via MiXCR, TCRdb re-called the 5' RACE reads, giving one row per CDR3 protein. The sample lists more than 1.5 million distinct CDR3 sequences, around 29% occurring once. Sequences were obtained from cord blood. These receptors were obtained from a newborn girl in good health.

The V and J genes are TRBV30 and TRBJ1-1, with TRBD1 identical over 7 bases. Trimming cost V 2 bases and J 0 bases; bases outside gene matches: 9. Germline lookup yields CDR1 GTSNPN and CDR2 SVGIG (reference sequence). The CDR3 covers 16 residues. The CDR3 DNA reads TGTGCCTGGAGTAGAAGGGACAGCTCCATGAACACTGAAGCTTTCTTT. This encodes CAWSRRDSSMNTEAFF.

There are a few counts of this clonotype. The chain carries TRBV20-1 and TRBJ2-5, with a possible D match to TRBD2 (6 bases). The germline V and J ends were trimmed by 6 bases and 1 base, with 15 bases remaining between them. This CDR3 has 14 residues. Germline CDR1 reads DFQATT; CDR2 reads SNEGSKA (reference sequence). The CDR3 DNA sequence: TGCAGTGCCCCCCCGGGGCGGGGCCAAGAGACCCAGTACTTC. It encodes CSAPPGRGQETQYF.

The chain employs TRBV5-1 and TRBJ2-5; the match to TRBD2 covers 9 bases. V trimming: 0 bases; J trimming: 4 bases; junction bases outside the gene matches: 7. This CDR3 comprises 16 residues. Germline V gene lookup returns CDR1 SGHRS and CDR2 YFSETQ. CDR3 residues: CASSLELAGEVETQYF. For the CDR3, the DNA is TGCGCCAGCAGCTTGGAATTAGCGGGGGAAGTAGAGACCCAGTACTTC.

This clonotype was recorded once. The V call is TRBV5-1, the J call TRBJ2-1, with D tentatively TRBD2 (7 bases). The CDR3 consists of 14 residues. With 4 bases removed from V and 7 bases from J, the gap between germline ends came to 15 bases. Germline V gene data show CDR1 as SGHRS and CDR2 as YFSETQ. The CDR3 DNA reads as TGCGCCAGCAGCCATCGGGGGGCAGGGAATGAGCAGTTCTTC. It is translated as CASSHRGAGNEQFF.

The V and J genes are TRBV27 and TRBJ1-5, with D uncertain. Germline values: CDR1 MNHEY, CDR2 SMNVEV (reference sequence). V was pared by 8 bases and J by 4 bases, with 21 bases between. The CDR3 is 16 residues long. DNA for the CDR3: TGTGCCAGCGCAACCCAAGATAGGTACCGTAATCAGCCCCAGCATTTT. Protein sequence: CASATQDRYRNQPQHF.

The chain couples TRBV2 to TRBJ2-3, with 14 nucleotides matching TRBD2. V lost 6 bases, J lost 0 bases, and 5 bases stayed unmatched. This CDR3 is built from 17 residues. The V gene's germline CDR1 is SNHLY and CDR2 FYNNEI. CDR3 residues: CASRGLAGGVSTDTQYF. DNA of the CDR3: TGTGCCAGCAGAGGACTAGCGGGAGGAGTGAGCACAGATACGCAGTATTTT. Full variable domain (rest looked up from reference TRBV2 and TRBJ2-3): EPEVTQTPSHQVTQMGQEVILRCVPISNHLYFYWYRQILGQKVEFLVSFYNNEISEKSEIFDDQFSVERPDGSNFTLKIRSTKLEDSAMYFCASRGLAGGVSTDTQYFGPGTRLTVL.

V and J are TRBV6-5 and TRBJ1-2; 8 bases fit TRBD1. The CDR3 contains 14 residues. CDR1 and CDR2 (germline): MNHEY, SVGAGI. V shed 5 bases and J 3 bases; nucleotides not matched to a gene: 5. CDR3 in amino acids: CASSPQGADYGYTF. CDR3 nucleotides: TGTGCCAGCAGTCCCCAGGGGGCCGACTATGGCTACACCTTC.

The chain combines TRBV21-1 with TRBJ2-4. Matching the DNA end better, TRBJ2-7 makes the J call doubtful. TRBV21-1 is labeled a pseudogene. The CDR3 runs to 13 residues. The CDR3 here is CASSKWHVNEQYF. CDR3 DNA sequence: TGTGCCAGCAGCAAATGGCATGTAAACGAGCAGTACTTC.

The V gene is TRBV7-2, the J gene TRBJ2-4; TRBD2 matches at 9 bases. The better agreement between TRBJ2-7 and the DNA end casts doubt on the J call. The CDR3 loop spans 16 amino acids. Per the germline V gene, CDR1 is SGHTA and CDR2 is FQGNSA. The CDR3 is CASSLAHSGSPYEQYF. The CDR3 region has the DNA TGTGCCAGCAGCTTAGCCCATAGCGGGAGCCCCTACGAGCAGTACTTC.

The table lists this clonotype with a few counts. The chain couples TRBV20-1 to TRBJ1-5; D not resolved. Germline V gene sequence: CDR1 DFQATT, CDR2 SNEGSKA (reference sequence). The CDR3 is 11 amino acids. V was shortened by 7 bases and J by 1 base, with 5 bases between the two germline ends. CDR3 amino acids: CSGGSNQPQHF. The CDR3 DNA is TGCAGTGGAGGGAGCAATCAGCCCCAGCATTTT.

The gene calls are TRBV2 and TRBJ2-7; D may be TRBD1 or TRBD2 (7 bases each). V was trimmed by 5 bases and J by 2 bases, leaving 13 bases between them. The CDR3 loop spans 14 amino acids. CDR1 SNHLY and CDR2 FYNNEI come from the germline V gene. CDR3 coding DNA: TGTGCCAGCAGTTATGCAGGGGGGGCCTACGAGCAGTACTTC. Its translation is CASSYAGGAYEQYF. Filled out from reference TRBV2 and TRBJ2-7, the complete variable domain reads EPEVTQTPSHQVTQMGQEVILRCVPISNHLYFYWYRQILGQKVEFLVSFYNNEISEKSEIFDDQFSVERPDGSNFTLKIRSTKLEDSAMYFCASSYAGGAYEQYFGPGTRLTVT.

This clonotype occurred a few times. This chain joins TRBV5-1 and TRBJ2-7; no clear D. V was shortened by 0 bases and J by 3 bases, with 16 bases between the two germline ends. The length of the CDR3 is 16 residues. Germline CDR1 is SGHRS and CDR2 is YFSETQ. This CDR3 reads CASSLAPRLWDYEQYF. In nucleotides, the CDR3 is TGCGCCAGCAGCTTGGCCCCCAGGCTTTGGGACTACGAGCAGTACTTC.

This rearrangement joins TRBV20-1 to TRBJ1-2, with 9 bases fitting TRBD1. Per germline, CDR1 DFQATT and CDR2 SNEGSKA (reference sequence). CDR3 size: 15 residues. Losses at the gene ends were 0 bases for V and 8 bases for J; bases not matched to a gene: 10. The chain's CDR3 is CSARDPGQGLGGYTF. CDR3 sequence (DNA): TGCAGTGCTAGAGATCCGGGACAGGGCCTGGGGGGCTACACCTTC.

This chain uses TRBV10-3 with TRBJ2-1; 8 nucleotides align to TRBD2. The V segment lost 6 bases and the J segment 7 bases; nucleotides outside the gene matches: 8. This CDR3 is built from 14 residues. CDR1 is ENHRY and CDR2 is SYGVKD in the germline V gene. For the CDR3, the DNA is TGTGCCATCAGGGGGCCGACTAGCGATAATGAGCAGTTCTTC. This gives the protein CAIRGPTSDNEQFF.

This clonotype was detected only a few times. This rearrangement joins TRBV6-1 to TRBJ2-3, with 8 bases that match TRBD2. The junction had 3 bases not matched to a gene; V was cut back by 0 bases and J by 4 bases. CDR1 MNHNS and CDR2 SASEGT come from the germline V gene. The CDR3 has 15 residues. The CDR3: CASSEATGGPDTQYF. CDR3 sequence (DNA): TGTGCCAGCAGTGAAGCGACGGGGGGGCCAGATACGCAGTATTTT.